A single sample gave rise to the 4 T cell receptor beta chains below, sequenced in a study of T cell changes during pregnancy in multiple sclerosis. Data came from immunoSEQ multiplex PCR; TCRdb stores just in-frame clones and leaves some out. The data show approximately 30,000 clones, 91% seen once. Sequenced material: CD8+ T cells from peripheral blood mononuclear cells, taken in the second trimester of pregnancy. These TCRs come from a female donor in good health, enrolled as a control in a pregnancy study.

This clone was detected a few times. This sequence joins TRBV20-1 and TRBJ1-2; D is possibly TRBD1 (6 bases). The CDR3 sequence is 11 residues long. The V end lost 4 bases, the J end lost 8 bases, and 11 bases lay between the germline ends. Germline V gives CDR1 DFQATT, CDR2 SNEGSKA (reference sequence). The CDR3 region is CSANRVPGYTF. The CDR3 nucleotides read TGCAGTGCTAACAGGGTGCCCGGCTACACCTTC.

The chain uses TRBV5-1 and TRBJ1-1; D unresolved. Germline V gives CDR1 SGHRS, CDR2 YFSETQ. With 3 bases removed from V and 4 bases from J, the gap between germline ends came to 13 bases. The CDR3 spans 14 residues. CDR3 region: CASSSRGGSTEAFF. Written as DNA, the CDR3 is TGCGCCAGCAGCTCTAGAGGCGGGTCCACTGAAGCTTTCTTT.

The V and J genes are TRBV23-1 and TRBJ2-3, with a tentative D call TRBD1 (5 bases). TRBV23-1 is given ORF status, its function remaining uncertain. The CDR3 has 16 residues. Trimming took 4 bases from V and 4 from J, leaving 18 bases between them. The CDR3 loop is CASSRQWSSGADTQYF. CDR3 DNA: TGCGCCAGCAGTCGACAGTGGTCCTCTGGTGCAGATACGCAGTATTTT.

V gene TRBV6-5 combines with J gene TRBJ1-2; D remains unclear. V shed 8 bases and J shed 5 bases, with 18 bases lying between them. CDR3 length equals 14 residues. Per germline, CDR1 MNHEY and CDR2 SVGAGI. The chain's CDR3 is CASYVGGIRYGYTF. The DNA for the CDR3 is TGTGCCAGCTACGTGGGAGGGATACGTTATGGCTACACCTTC.